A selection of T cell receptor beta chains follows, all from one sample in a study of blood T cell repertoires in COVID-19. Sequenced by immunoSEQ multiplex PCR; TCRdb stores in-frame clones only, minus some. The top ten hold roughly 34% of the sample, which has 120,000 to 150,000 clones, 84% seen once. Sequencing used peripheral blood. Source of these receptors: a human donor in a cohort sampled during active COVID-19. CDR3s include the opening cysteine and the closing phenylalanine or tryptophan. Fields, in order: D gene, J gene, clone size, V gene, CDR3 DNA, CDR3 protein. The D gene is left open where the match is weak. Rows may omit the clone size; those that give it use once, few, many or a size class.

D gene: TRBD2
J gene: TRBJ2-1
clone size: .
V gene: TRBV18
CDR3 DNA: TGTGCCAGCTCGCCGGGACTAGCGGGGTACAATGAGCAGTTCTTC
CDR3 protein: CASSPGLAGYNEQFF

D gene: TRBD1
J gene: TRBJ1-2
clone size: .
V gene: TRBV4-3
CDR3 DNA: TGCGCCAGCAGCCACCGGACAGGCCCCCACGGCTACACCTTC
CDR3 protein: CASSHRTGPHGYTF

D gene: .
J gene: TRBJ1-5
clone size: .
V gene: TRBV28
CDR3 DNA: TGTGCCAGCAGTTTACCGCCCGGCGGAGGAAGCAATCAGCCCCAGCATTTT
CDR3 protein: CASSLPPGGGSNQPQHF

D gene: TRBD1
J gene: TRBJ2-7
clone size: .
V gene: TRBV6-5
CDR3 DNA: TGTGCCAGCAGTTACTCGTTAACGGGACAGGGTCACGAGCAGTACTTC
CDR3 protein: CASSYSLTGQGHEQYF

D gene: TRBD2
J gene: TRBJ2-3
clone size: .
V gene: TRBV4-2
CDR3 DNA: TGTGCCAGCAGCCAAGGAGTAGCGGGGGGCGTCTCAGATACGCAGTATTTT
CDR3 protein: CASSQGVAGGVSDTQYF

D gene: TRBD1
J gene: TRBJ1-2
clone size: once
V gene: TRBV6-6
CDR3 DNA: TGTGCCAGCAGTCCCCCGGGACAGTCTAACTATGGCTACACCTTC
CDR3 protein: CASSPPGQSNYGYTF

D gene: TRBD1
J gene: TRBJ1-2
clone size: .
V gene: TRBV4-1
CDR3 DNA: TGCGCCAGCAGCCAAAACCCGGGACAGGGAGAGTATGGCTACACCTTC
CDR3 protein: CASSQNPGQGEYGYTF

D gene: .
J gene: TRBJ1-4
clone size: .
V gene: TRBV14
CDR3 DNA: TGTGCCAGCAGCCAACCAAATGAAAAACTGTTTTTT
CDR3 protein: CASSQPNEKLFF

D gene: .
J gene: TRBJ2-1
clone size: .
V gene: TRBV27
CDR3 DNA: TGTGCCAGCAGCATGGGCCGGGAAAAAGGTGCCAATGAGCAGTTCTTC
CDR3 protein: CASSMGREKGANEQFF

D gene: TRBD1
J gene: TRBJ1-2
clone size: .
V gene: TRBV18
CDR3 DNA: TGTGCCAGCTCACCAGGGACAGGGGCCTCTGGCTACACCTTC
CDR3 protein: CASSPGTGASGYTF

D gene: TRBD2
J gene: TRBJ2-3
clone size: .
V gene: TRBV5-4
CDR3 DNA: TGTGCCAGCAGCTTGACCGCGGGGGGGACAGATACGCAGTATTTT
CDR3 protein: CASSLTAGGTDTQYF

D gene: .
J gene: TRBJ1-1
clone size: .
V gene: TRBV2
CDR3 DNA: TGTGCCAGCCTGAGGGGGGGCCGTAACACTGAAGCTTTCTTT
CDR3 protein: CASLRGGRNTEAFF

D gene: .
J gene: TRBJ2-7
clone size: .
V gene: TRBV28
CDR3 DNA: TGTGCCAGCAGTTCTTCCGGGAGAATTCCCTACGAGCAGTACTTC
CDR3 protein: CASSSSGRIPYEQYF

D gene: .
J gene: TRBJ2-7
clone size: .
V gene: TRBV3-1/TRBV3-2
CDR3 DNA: TGTGCCAGCAGCCAAAGGATTCCGGGACACAGCTACGAGCAGTACTTC
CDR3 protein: CASSQRIPGHSYEQYF

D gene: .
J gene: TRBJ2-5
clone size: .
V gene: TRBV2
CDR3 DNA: TGTGCCAGCAGTGAACGGCGGACGGGAGATGGGTCCCAGTACTTC
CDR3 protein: CASSERRTGDGSQYF

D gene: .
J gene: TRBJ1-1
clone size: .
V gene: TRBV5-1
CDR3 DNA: TGCGCCAGCAGCTCACCGGTTGGCGGCACTGAAGCTTTCTTT
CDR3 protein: CASSSPVGGTEAFF

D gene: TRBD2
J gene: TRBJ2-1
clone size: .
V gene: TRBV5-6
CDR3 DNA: TGTGCCAGCAGCTCCGCCCGGACTAGTGGTAATGAGCAGTTCTTC
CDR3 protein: CASSSARTSGNEQFF

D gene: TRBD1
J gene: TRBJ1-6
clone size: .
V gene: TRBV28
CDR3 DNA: TGTGCCAGCAGTCCGGGACAGAGGAGAGGGTTTTTT
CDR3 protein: CASSPGQRRGFF

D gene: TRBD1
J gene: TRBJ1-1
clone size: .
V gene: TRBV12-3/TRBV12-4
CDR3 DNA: TGTGCCAGCAACTTAGACAGGGGAACTGAAGCTTTCTTT
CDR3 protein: CASNLDRGTEAFF

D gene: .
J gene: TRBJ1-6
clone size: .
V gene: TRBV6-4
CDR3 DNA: TGTGCCGGCCGAGAGGGGGAGCGTAGCTCCTATAATTCACCCCTCCACTTT
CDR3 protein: CAGREGERSSYNSPLHF

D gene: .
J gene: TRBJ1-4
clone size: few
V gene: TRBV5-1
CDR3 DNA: TGCGCCAGCAGCTTGGGGGCCTATGAAAAACTGTTTTTT
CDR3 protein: CASSLGAYEKLFF

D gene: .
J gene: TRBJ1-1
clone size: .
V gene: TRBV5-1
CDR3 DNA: TGCGCCAGCAGCTCCTTACAGGCAATGAACACTGAAGCTTTCTTT
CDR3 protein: CASSSLQAMNTEAFF

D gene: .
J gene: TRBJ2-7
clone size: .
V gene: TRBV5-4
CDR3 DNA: TGTGCCAGCAGCCACATCGACAAGGAGCAGTACTTC
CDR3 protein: CASSHIDKEQYF

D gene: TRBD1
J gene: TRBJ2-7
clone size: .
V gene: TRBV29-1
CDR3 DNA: TGCAGCGTTGGGGGGGACAGGGGGCGACGCGAGCAGTACTTC
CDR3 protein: CSVGGDRGRREQYF

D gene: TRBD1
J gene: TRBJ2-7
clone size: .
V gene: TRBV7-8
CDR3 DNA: TGTGCCAGCAGCTTAACCCAGGGGGTCGACGAGCAGTACTTC
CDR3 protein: CASSLTQGVDEQYF

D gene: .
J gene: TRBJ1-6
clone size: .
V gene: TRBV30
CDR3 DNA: TGTGCCTGGAGTGTACCGGTCTATAATTCACCCCTCCACTTT
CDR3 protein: CAWSVPVYNSPLHF

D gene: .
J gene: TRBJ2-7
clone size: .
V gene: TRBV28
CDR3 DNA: TGTGCCAGCAGTTCCCCGGGGGTGACTAACGAGCAGTACTTC
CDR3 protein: CASSSPGVTNEQYF

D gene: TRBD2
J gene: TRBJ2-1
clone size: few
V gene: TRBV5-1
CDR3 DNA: TGCGCCAGCAGTCACGGGGCGGGGGGCGGCTACGCTGAGCAGTTCTTC
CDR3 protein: CASSHGAGGGYAEQFF

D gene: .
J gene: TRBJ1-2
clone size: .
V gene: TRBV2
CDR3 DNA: TGTGCCAGCAAGAGTAGCCCCAGCTATGGCTACACCTTC
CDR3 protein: CASKSSPSYGYTF

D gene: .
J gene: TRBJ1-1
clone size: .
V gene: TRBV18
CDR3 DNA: TGTGCCAGCTCACCACCGCATAACAGTAACACTGAAGCTTTCTTT
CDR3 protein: CASSPPHNSNTEAFF

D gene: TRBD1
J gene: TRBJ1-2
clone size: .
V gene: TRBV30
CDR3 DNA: TGTGCCTGGAGTTCAGGGAGGGACAGGGCCGGCACCTTC
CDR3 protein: CAWSSGRDRAGTF

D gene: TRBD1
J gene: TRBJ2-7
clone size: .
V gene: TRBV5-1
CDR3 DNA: TGCGCCAGCAGCCCGGGACAGGGGGCGGCCTACGAGCAGTACTTC
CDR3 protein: CASSPGQGAAYEQYF

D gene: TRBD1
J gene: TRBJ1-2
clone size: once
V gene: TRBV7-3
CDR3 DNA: TGTGCCAGCAGCCTAGGGACAGGGGGCATCTATGGCTACACCTTC
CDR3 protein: CASSLGTGGIYGYTF

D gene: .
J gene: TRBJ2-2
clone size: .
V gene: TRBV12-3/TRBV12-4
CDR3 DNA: TGTGCCTGTGGGAGAGGTAACACCGGGGAGCTGTTTTTT
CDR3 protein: CACGRGNTGELFF

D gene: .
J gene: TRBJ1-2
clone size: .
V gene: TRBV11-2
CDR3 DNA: TGTGCCAGCAGCGCGTACTCTAATGGCTACACCTTC
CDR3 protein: CASSAYSNGYTF

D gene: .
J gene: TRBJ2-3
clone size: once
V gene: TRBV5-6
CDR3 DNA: TGTGCCAGCAGTCTAGCATCCCTCGCGCAGTATTTT
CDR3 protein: CASSLASLAQYF

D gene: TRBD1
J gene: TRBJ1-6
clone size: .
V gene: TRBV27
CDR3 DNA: TGTGCCAGCAGCCCGGGACAGTTACTCCGGGGGTCACCCCTCCACTTT
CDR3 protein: CASSPGQLLRGSPLHF

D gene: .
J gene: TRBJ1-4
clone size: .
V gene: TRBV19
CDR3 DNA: TGTGCCAGTAGTATAGGGGCAGGGCGGGAAAAACTGTTTTTT
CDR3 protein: CASSIGAGREKLFF

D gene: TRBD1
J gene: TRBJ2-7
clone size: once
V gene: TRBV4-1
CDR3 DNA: TGCGCCAGCAGCCAAGGTTCCGACAGGGTGAGTTCCTACGAGCAGTACTTC
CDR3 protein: CASSQGSDRVSSYEQYF

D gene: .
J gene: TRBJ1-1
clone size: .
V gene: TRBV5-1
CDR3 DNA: TGCGCCAGCAGCTTGGTGGCGGGGGGGACCACTGAAGCTTTCTTT
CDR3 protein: CASSLVAGGTTEAFF

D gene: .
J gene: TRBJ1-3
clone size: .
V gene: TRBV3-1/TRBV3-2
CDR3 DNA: TGTGCCAGCAGCCGGCCGGGATCCTCTGGAAACACCATATATTTT
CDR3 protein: CASSRPGSSGNTIYF

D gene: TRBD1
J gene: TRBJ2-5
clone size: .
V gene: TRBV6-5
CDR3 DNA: TGTGCCAGCAGTCGAAAGACAGGGATTGGAGAGACCCAGTACTTC
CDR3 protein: CASSRKTGIGETQYF

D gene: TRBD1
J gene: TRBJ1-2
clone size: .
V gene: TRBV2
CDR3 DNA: TGTGCCAGCAGACAGGGGGCGGGCTATGGCTACACCTTC
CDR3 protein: CASRQGAGYGYTF

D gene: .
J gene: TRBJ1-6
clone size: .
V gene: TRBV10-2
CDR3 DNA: TGCGCCAGCAGTGAACCGGGGGAAGGGCTCCATTCACCCCTCCACTTT
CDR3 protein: CASSEPGEGLHSPLHF

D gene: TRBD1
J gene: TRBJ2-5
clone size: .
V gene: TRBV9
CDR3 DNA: TGTGCCAGCAGCCTGGGACAGCACCAAGAGACCCAGTACTTC
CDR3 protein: CASSLGQHQETQYF

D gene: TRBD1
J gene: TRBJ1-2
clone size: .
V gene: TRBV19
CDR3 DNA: TGTGCCATCTCGACAGGGATGAGTGGGTATGGCTACACCTTC
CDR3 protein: CAISTGMSGYGYTF

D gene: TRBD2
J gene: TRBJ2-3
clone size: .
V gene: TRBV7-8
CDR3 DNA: TGTGCCGCGGGAGGTCCAGATACGCAGTATTTT
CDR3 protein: CAAGGPDTQYF

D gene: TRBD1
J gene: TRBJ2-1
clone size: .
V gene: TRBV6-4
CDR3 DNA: TGTGCCAGCAGTGACTGGGGGACAGGGGTGATGAATGAGCAGTTCTTC
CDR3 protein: CASSDWGTGVMNEQFF

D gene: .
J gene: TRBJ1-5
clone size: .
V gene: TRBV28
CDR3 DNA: TGTGCCAGCAGTGCGGGGGTATTAGGTCAGCCCCAGCATTTT
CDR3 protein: CASSAGVLGQPQHF

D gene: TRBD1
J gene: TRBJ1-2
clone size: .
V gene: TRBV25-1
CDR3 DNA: TGTGCCAGCAGTGCTAAACAGGGGGGCTATGGCTACACCTTC
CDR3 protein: CASSAKQGGYGYTF

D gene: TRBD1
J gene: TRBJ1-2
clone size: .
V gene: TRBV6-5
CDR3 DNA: TGTGCCAGCAGCCGGGACAGGGGCCAGTATGGCTACACCTTC
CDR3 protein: CASSRDRGQYGYTF

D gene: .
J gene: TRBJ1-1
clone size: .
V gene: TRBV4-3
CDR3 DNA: TGCGCCAGCAGCCAAGATTCAGCGGACGGCTACGGGATAATGAACACTGAAGCTTTCTTT
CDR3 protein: CASSQDSADGYGIMNTEAFF

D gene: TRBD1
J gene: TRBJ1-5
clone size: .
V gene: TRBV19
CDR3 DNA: TGTGCCAGCCGAACCGCGGGACAGGGAGGCAATCAGCCCCAGCATTTT
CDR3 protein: CASRTAGQGGNQPQHF

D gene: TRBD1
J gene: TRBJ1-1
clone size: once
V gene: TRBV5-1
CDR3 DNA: TGCGCCAGCAGCTTGGTGAAGGAGACAGGGGAGAACACTGAAGCTTTCTTT
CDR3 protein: CASSLVKETGENTEAFF

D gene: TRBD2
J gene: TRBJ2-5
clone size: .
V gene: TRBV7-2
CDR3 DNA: TGTGCCAGCAGCTTGGGACTAGCGGGGGGCCGGGAGACCCAGTACTTC
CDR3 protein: CASSLGLAGGRETQYF

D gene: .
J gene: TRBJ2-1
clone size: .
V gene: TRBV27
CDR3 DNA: TGTGCCAGCAGTTTAACCCTACAGCGAGGGCAGGTACAAGGGGAGCAGTTCTTC
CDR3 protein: CASSLTLQRGQVQGEQFF